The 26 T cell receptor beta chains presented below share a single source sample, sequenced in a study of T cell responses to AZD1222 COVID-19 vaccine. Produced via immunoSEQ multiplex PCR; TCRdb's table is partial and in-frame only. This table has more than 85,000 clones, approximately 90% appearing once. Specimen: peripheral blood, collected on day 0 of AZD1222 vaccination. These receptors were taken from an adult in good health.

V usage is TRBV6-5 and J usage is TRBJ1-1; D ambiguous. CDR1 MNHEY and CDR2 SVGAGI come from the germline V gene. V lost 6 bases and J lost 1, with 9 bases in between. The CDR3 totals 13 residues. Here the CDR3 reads CASSPTTNTEAFF. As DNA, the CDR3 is TGTGCCAGCAGCCCGACGACGAACACTGAAGCTTTCTTT.

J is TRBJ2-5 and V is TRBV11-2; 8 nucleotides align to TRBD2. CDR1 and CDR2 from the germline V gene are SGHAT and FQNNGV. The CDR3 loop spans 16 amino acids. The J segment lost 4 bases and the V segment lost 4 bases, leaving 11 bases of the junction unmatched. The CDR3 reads CASSWSLTLAGETQYF. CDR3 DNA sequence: TGTGCCAGCAGCTGGAGCCTTACGCTAGCGGGAGAGACCCAGTACTTC. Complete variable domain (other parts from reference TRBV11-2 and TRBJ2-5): EAGVAQSPRYKIIEKRQSVAFWCNPISGHATLYWYQQILGQGPKLLIQFQNNGVVDDSQLPKDRFSAERLKGVDSTLKIQPAKLEDSAVYLCASSWSLTLAGETQYFGPGTRLLVL.

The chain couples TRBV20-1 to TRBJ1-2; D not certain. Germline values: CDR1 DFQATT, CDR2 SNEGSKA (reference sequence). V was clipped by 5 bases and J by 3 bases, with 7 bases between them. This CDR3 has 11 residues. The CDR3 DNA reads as TGCAGTGCTGAGGGAGACTATGGCTACACCTTC. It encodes CSAEGDYGYTF.

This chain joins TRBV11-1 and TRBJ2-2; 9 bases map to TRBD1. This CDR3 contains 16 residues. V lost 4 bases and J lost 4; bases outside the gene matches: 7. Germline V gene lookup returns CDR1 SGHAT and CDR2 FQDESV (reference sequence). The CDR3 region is CASSSTGGAGTGELFF. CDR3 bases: TGTGCCAGCAGCTCCACAGGGGGCGCGGGCACCGGGGAGCTGTTTTTT.

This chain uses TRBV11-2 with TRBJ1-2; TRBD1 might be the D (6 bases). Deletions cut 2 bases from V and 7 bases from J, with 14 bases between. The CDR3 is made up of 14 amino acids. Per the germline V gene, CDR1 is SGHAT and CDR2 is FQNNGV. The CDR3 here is CASSLTGYWAGYTF. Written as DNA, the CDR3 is TGTGCCAGCAGCTTAACAGGGTATTGGGCTGGCTACACCTTC.

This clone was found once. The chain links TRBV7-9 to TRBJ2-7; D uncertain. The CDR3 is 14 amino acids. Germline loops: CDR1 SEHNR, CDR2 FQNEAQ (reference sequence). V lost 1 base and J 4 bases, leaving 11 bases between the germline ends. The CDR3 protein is CASSLVSGPYEQYF. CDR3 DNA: TGTGCCAGCAGCTTAGTATCCGGCCCGTACGAGCAGTACTTC.

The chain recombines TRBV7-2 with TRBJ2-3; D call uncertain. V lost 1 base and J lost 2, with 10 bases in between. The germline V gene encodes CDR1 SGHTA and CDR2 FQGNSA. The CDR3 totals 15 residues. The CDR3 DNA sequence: TGTGCCAGCAGCTTAGGGCAGGAGTTCACAGATACGCAGTATTTT. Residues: CASSLGQEFTDTQYF.

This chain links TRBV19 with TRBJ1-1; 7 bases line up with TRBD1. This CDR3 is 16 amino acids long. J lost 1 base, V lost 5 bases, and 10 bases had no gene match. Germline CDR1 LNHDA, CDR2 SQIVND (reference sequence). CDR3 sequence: CASSPIQGTKNTEAFF. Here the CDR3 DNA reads TGTGCCAGTAGTCCCATACAGGGGACCAAGAACACTGAAGCTTTCTTT.

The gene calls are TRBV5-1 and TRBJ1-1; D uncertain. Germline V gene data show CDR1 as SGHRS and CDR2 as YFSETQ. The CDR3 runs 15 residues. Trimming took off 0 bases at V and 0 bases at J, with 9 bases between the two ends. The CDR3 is CASSLGGRLNTEAFF. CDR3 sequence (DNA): TGCGCCAGCAGCTTGGGTGGGAGGTTGAACACTGAAGCTTTCTTT.

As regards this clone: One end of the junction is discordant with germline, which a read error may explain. The CDR3 region is CASSPQTTIRQF. The CDR3 DNA reads as TGTGCCAGCAGTCCCCAGACCACGATCCGCCAATTC. The chain uses TRBV12-3 or TRBV12-4 and TRBJ1-2, with D uncertain. The CDR3 is made up of 12 amino acids.

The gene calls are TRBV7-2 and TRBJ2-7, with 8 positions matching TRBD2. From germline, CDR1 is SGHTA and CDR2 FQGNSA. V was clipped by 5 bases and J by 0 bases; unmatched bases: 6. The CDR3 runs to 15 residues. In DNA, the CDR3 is TGTGCCAGCAGCCAAAGCGGGGGAAGCTCCTACGAGCAGTACTTC. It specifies CASSQSGGSSYEQYF.

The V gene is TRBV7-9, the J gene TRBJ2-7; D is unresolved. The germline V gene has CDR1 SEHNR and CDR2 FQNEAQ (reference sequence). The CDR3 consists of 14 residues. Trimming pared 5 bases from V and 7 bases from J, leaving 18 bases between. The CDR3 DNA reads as TGTGCCAGCAGCCGAGAGGAGACACCAAAAGAGCAGTACTTC. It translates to CASSREETPKEQYF.

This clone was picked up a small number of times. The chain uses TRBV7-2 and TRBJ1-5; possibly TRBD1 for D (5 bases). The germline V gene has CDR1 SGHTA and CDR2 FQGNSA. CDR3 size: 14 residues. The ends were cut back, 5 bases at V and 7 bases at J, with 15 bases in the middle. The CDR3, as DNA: TGTGCCAGCAGCCAGTCGGGGGGAGGGCAGCCCCAGCATTTT. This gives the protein CASSQSGGGQPQHF.

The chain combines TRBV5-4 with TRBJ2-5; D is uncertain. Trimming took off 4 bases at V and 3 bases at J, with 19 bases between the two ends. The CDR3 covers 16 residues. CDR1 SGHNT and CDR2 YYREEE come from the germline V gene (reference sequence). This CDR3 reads CASSQSRRKAEETQYF. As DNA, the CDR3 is TGTGCCAGCAGCCAGTCTCGCAGGAAGGCCGAAGAGACCCAGTACTTC.

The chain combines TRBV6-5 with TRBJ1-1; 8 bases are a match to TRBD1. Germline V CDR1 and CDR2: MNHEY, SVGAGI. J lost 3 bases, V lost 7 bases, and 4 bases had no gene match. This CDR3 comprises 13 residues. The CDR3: CASKTGVDTEAFF. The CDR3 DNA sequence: TGTGCCAGCAAGACAGGGGTGGACACTGAAGCTTTCTTT.

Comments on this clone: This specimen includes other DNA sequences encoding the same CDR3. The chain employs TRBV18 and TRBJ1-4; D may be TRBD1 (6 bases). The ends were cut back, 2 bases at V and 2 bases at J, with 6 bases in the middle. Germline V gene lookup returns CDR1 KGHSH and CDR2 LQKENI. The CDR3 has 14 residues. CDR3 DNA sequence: TGTGCCAGCTCACCAGACAGGACTAATGAAAAACTGTTTTTT. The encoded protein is CASSPDRTNEKLFF.

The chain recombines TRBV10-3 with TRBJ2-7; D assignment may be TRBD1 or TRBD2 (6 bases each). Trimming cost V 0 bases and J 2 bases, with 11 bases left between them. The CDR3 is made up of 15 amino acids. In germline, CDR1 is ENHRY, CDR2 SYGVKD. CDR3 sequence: CAISESEGGPYEQYF. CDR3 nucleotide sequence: TGTGCCATCAGTGAGTCGGAGGGGGGCCCCTACGAGCAGTACTTC.

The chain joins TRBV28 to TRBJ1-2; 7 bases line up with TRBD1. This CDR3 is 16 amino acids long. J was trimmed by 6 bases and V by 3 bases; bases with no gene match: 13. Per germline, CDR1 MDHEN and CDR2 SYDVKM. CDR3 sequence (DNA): TGTGCCAGCAGTTTTGGGCAGGGGGTGTTTGTAGATGGCTACACCTTC. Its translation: CASSFGQGVFVDGYTF.

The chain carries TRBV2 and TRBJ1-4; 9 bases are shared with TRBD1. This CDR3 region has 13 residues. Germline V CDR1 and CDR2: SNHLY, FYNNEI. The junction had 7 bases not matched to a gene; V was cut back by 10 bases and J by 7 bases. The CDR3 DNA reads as TGTGCCATGTCCCGGGACAGGGCTGAAAAACTGTTTTTT. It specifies CAMSRDRAEKLFF.

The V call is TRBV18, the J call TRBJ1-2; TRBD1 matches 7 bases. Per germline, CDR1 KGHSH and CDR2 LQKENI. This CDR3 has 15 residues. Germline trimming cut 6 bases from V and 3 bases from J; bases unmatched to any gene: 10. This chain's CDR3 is CASSRDSLADYGYTF. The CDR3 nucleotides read TGTGCCAGCTCCCGGGACAGCCTGGCGGACTATGGCTACACCTTC.

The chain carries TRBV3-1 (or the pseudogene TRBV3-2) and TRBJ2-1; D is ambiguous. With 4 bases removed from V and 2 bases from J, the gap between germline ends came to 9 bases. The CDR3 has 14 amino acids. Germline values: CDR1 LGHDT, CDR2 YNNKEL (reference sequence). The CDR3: CASSLPSPYNEQFF. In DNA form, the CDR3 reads TGTGCCAGCAGCCTCCCCTCGCCCTACAATGAGCAGTTCTTC.

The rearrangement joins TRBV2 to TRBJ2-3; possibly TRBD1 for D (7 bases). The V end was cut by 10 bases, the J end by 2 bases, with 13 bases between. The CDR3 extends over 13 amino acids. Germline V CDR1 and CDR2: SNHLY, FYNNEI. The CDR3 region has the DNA TGTGCCACCAGGGGGGCAGCCACAGATACGCAGTATTTT. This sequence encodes CATRGAATDTQYF.

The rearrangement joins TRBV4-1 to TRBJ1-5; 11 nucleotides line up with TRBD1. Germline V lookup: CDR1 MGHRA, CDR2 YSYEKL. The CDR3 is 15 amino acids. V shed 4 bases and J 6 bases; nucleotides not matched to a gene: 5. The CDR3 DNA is TGCGCCAGCAGCCCCGGACAGGGGGCGAGTCAGCCCCAGCATTTT. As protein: CASSPGQGASQPQHF.

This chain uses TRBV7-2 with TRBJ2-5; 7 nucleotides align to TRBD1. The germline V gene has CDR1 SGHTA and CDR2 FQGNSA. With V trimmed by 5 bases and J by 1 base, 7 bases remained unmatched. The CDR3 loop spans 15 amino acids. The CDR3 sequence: CASSPETGSQETQYF. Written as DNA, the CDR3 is TGTGCCAGCAGCCCAGAGACAGGGTCCCAAGAGACCCAGTACTTC.

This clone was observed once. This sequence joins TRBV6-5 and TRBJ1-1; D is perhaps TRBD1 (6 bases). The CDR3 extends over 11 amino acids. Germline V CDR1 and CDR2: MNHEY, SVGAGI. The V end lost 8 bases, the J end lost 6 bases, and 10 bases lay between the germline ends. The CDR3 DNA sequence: TGTGCCAGCTCAAACAGGGCTGAAGCTTTCTTT. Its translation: CASSNRAEAFF.

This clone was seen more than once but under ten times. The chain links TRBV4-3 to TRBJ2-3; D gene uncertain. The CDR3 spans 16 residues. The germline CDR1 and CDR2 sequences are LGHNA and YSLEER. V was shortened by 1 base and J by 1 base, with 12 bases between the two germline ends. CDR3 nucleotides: TGCGCCAGCAGCCAAGGGAATGCAGGACGCACAGATACGCAGTATTTT. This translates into CASSQGNAGRTDTQYF.